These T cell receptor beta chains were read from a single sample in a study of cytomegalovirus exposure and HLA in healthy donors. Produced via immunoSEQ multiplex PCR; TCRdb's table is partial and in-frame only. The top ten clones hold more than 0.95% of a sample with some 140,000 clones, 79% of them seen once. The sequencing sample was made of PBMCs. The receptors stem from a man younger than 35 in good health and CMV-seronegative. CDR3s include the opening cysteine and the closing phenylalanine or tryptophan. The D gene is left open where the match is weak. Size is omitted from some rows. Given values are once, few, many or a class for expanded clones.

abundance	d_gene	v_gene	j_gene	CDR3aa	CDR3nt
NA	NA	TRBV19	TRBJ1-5	CASSIFGPSNQPQHF	TGTGCCAGTAGTATATTCGGTCCCAGCAATCAGCCCCAGCATTTT
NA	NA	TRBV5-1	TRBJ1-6	CASSLNRPRPPLHF	TGCGCCAGCAGCTTGAACAGGCCTAGGCCACCCCTCCACTTT
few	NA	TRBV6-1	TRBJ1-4	CASSEQAPPLLSNEKLFF	TGTGCCAGCAGCGAACAGGCACCTCCGCTGCTATCTAATGAAAAACTGTTTTTT
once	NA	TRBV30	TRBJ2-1	CAWRARASYNEQFF	TGTGCCTGGAGAGCCAGGGCCTCCTACAATGAGCAGTTCTTC
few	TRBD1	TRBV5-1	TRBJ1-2	CASSPDRDGYTF	TGCGCCAGCAGCCCGGACAGGGATGGCTACACCTTC
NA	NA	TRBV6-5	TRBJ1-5	CASSYDGAYGPQHF	TGTGCCAGCAGTTATGACGGAGCATATGGACCCCAGCATTTT
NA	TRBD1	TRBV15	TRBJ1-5	CATSPGGNQPQHF	TGTGCCACCAGCCCAGGGGGGAATCAGCCCCAGCATTTT
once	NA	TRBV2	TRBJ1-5	CASSRGTVSNQPQHF	TGTGCCAGCAGTCGGGGGACCGTTAGCAATCAGCCCCAGCATTTT
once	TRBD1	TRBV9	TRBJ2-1	CASNSRQGWFF	TGTGCCAGCAACAGTAGACAGGGGTGGTTCTTC
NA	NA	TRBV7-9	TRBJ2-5	CASSLGYSVRETQYF	TGTGCCAGCAGCTTAGGTTATTCCGTTCGGGAGACCCAGTACTTC
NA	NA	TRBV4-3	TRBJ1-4	CASSPIGVREKLFF	TGCGCCAGCAGCCCTATCGGGGTCCGGGAAAAACTGTTTTTT
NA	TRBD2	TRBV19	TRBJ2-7	CASSMLAGTTHEQYF	TGTGCCAGTAGTATGCTAGCGGGGACCACCCACGAGCAGTACTTC
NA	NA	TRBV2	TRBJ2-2	CASSETHMNGELFF	TGTGCCAGCAGTGAAACCCACATGAACGGGGAGCTGTTTTTT
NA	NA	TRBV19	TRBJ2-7	CASSITALYEQYF	TGTGCCAGTAGTATCACAGCACTCTACGAGCAGTACTTC
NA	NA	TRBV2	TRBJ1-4	CASQDTENEKLFF	TGTGCCAGTCAGGACACGGAAAATGAAAAACTGTTTTTT
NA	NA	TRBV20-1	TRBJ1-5	CSAHTGWAQHF	TGCAGTGCTCACACAGGGTGGGCCCAGCATTTT
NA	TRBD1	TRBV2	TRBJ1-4	CASNRDSNEKLFF	TGTGCCAGCAACCGGGACAGTAATGAAAAACTGTTTTTT
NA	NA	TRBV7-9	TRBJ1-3	CASSFSTDGNTIYF	TGTGCCAGCAGCTTTAGCACTGACGGAAACACCATATATTTT
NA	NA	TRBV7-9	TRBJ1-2	CASSLTGKVYGYTF	TGTGCCAGCAGCTTAACGGGGAAGGTCTATGGCTACACCTTC
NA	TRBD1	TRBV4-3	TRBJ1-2	CASSQGGQGAYYGYTF	TGCGCCAGCAGCCAAGGGGGACAGGGGGCGTACTATGGCTACACTTTC
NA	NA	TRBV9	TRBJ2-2	CASSQGGPGELFF	TGTGCCAGCAGCCAGGGTGGCCCCGGGGAGCTGTTTTTT
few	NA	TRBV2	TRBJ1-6	CASSGSLAGNSPLHF	TGTGCCAGCAGTGGGTCACTAGCCGGTAATTCACCCCTCCACTTT
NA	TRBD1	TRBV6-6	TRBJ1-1	CASSYGQGNTEAFF	TGTGCCAGCAGTTACGGACAGGGGAACACTGAAGCTTTCTTT
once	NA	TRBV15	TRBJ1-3	CATSRGAGVGNTIYF	TGTGCCACCAGCAGAGGGGCAGGGGTTGGAAACACCATATATTTT
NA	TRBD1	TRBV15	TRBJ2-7	CATSQLRDRAQEQYF	TGTGCCACCAGTCAACTCCGGGACAGGGCACAAGAGCAGTACTTC
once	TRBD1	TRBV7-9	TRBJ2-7	CSSSLGTGGYEQYF	TGTTCCAGCAGCTTAGGGACAGGGGGCTACGAGCAGTACTTC
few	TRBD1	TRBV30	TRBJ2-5	CAWSRTGGWETQYF	TGTGCCTGGAGCCGGACAGGGGGGTGGGAGACCCAGTACTTC
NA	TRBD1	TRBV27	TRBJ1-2	CASSPQGVDNGYTF	TGTGCCAGTTCTCCACAGGGGGTAGACAATGGCTACACCTTC
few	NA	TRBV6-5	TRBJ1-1	CASSPTEDSEAFF	TGTGCCAGCAGTCCTACAGAGGACAGTGAAGCTTTCTTT
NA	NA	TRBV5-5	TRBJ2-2	CASSPDRELFF	TGTGCCAGCAGCCCGGACAGGGAGCTGTTTTTT
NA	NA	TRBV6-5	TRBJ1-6	CASSYDRSSYNSPLHF	TGTGCCAGCAGTTACGACAGGAGCTCCTATAATTCACCCCTCCACTTT
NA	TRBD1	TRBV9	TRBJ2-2	CASSVPAGQGVDTGELFF	TGTGCCAGCAGCGTCCCCGCGGGACAGGGGGTGGACACCGGGGAGCTGTTTTTT
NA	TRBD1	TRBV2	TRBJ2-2	CASRDRGRTGELFF	TGTGCCAGCAGGGACAGGGGGCGTACCGGGGAGCTGTTTTTT
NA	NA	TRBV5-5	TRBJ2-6	CASSLGQGLLSGANVLTF	TGTGCCAGCAGCTTGGGACAGGGACTCCTCTCTGGGGCCAACGTCCTGACTTTC
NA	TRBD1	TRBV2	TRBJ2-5	CASSGQGWETQYF	TGTGCCAGCAGTGGACAGGGGTGGGAGACCCAGTACTTC
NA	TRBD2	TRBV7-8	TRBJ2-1	CASSPIWGSGGRDEQFF	TGTGCCAGCAGCCCGATCTGGGGTAGCGGGGGGCGGGATGAGCAGTTCTTC
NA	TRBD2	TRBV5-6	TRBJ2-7	CASSFHLLAGASYEQYF	TGTGCCAGCAGCTTCCACCTACTAGCGGGGGCCTCCTACGAGCAGTACTTC
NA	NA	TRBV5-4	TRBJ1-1	CASSLAFEGDTEAFF	TGTGCCAGCAGCTTGGCGTTTGAAGGGGACACTGAAGCTTTCTTT